The present T cell receptor beta chain was sequenced within a study of T-cell reconstitution after alpha-beta-depleted transplantation in children. This CDR3 spans 15 amino acids. CDR1 is MNHEY, CDR2 SMNVEV, per germline (reference sequence). V trimming: 3 bases; J trimming: 7 bases; junction bases outside the gene matches: 8. The sample holds many counts of this clonotype. During its preparation, the TCRbeta library received unique molecular identifiers. A single record per CDR3 protein comes from TCRdb applying MiXCR to the PCR reads. The sample has about 500,000 distinct CDR3 sequences, roughly 11% seen once.

This clonotype was sampled from a female patient aged 2 to 10 who had a stem cell transplant for aplastic anemia, so the T cells may come from the graft donor. The rearrangement links TRBV27 to TRBJ2-1, with 8 nucleotides matching TRBD2. Sample: PBMCs, mostly from graft donor cells, taken 180 days after TCRalphabeta/CD19-depleted stem cell transplant. CDR3 in DNA: TGTGCCAGCAGTTTGTATAGCGGGACCGATAATGAGCAGTTCTTC. Translation gives CASSLYSGTDNEQFF.